This T cell receptor (beta chain) was identified during a study of cytomegalovirus exposure and HLA in healthy donors. General observations from the study: A missense variant in DCLRE1C was later tied to TCR beta V- and J-gene trimming.

Amplification used 60 Vbeta primers and 13 Jbeta primers. Sequencing used immunoSEQ multiplex PCR; TCRdb keeps in-frame clones, though not all of them. Among about 120,000 clones, about 75% were seen once, and the ten largest hold 12%. The V segment lost 6 bases and the J segment 3 bases; nucleotides outside the gene matches: 9. The CDR3 sequence is 16 residues long. Germline V gene lookup returns CDR1 MGHDK and CDR2 SYGVNS. With respect to this clone: Its antigen is not identified.

This clonotype was obtained from a woman aged 40 to 49 in good health and CMV-seropositive. The sequenced sample was PBMCs. V gene TRBV25-1 combines with J gene TRBJ2-3, with 10 bases aligning to TRBD1. The chain's CDR3 is CASRSVPGQGTDTQYF. The CDR3 coding sequence is TGTGCCAGCAGATCAGTACCGGGACAGGGGACAGATACGCAGTATTTT. The full variable domain, rest sourced from reference TRBV25-1 and TRBJ2-3, is EADIYQTPRYLVIGTGKKITLECSQTMGHDKMYWYQQDPGMELHLIHYSYGVNSTEKGDLSSESTVSRIRTEHFPLTLESARPSHTSQYLCASRSVPGQGTDTQYFGPGTRLTVL.